This TCR beta chain was profiled in a study of shared clonotypes between healthy human individuals. Free of recent acute infections or vaccinations, the donors were healthy HIV-negative adults. V was trimmed by 4 bases and J by 6 bases, leaving 18 bases between them. This CDR3 is 16 amino acids long. The germline V gene has CDR1 MNHEY and CDR2 SMNVEV (reference sequence). Method: immunoSEQ multiplex PCR; TCRdb's copy keeps in-frame clones and lacks some. The sample includes approximately 95,000 clones, approximately 61% seen only once; the top ten take over 35%. The source material was memory CD8+ T cells sorted from blood. Documented subset: CD45RO+ cells pooled with CCR7-negative TemRA cells. The chain recombines TRBV27 with TRBJ2-2, with D uncertain. The receptor was derived from a man aged 30 to 39 in good health. Written as DNA, the CDR3 is TGTGCCAGCAGTTGGCTCGTGTTAGGCTACCCCGGGGAGCTGTTTTTT. Amino acids: CASSWLVLGYPGELFF.